Each of the 22 T cell receptor beta chains below was sequenced from the same sample in a study of blood T cell repertoires in COVID-19. Here immunoSEQ multiplex PCR was the method, and the copy in TCRdb shows in-frame clones only, minus some. The sample shows around 47,000 clones, 80% to 90% of them seen only once. The specimen sequenced was peripheral blood. Receptors originate from a human donor in a cohort sampled during active COVID-19.

A single count supports this clone. V and J are TRBV9 and TRBJ2-1; 11 positions agree with TRBD1. The CDR3 is 14 amino acids. Germline values: CDR1 SGDLS, CDR2 YYNGEE. V shed 4 bases, J shed 7 bases, and the junction held 4 bases outside the gene matches. CDR3 region: CASSRDRGDNEQFF. The CDR3 bases are TGTGCCAGCAGCCGGGACAGGGGGGATAATGAGCAGTTCTTC.

By frequency in the sample, this clone is medium-sized. This rearrangement joins TRBV6-5 to TRBJ1-1; D gene unclear. Germline CDR1 reads MNHEY; CDR2 reads SVGAGI. CDR3 length: 15 residues. V lost 0 bases to trimming and J lost 2 bases, with 10 bases between them. As DNA, the CDR3 is TGTGCCAGCAGTTACTCGTCGGGTATCAACACTGAAGCTTTCTTT. Translating it yields CASSYSSGINTEAFF.

This clone has a single count. The V call is TRBV5-5, the J call TRBJ2-5; 7 bases are a match to TRBD1. Germline trimming cut 1 base from V and 1 base from J; bases unmatched to any gene: 13. The CDR3 is 18 amino acids. CDR1 is SGHKS, CDR2 YYEKEE, per germline (reference sequence). This CDR3 reads CASSLWPLRQGSQETQYF. CDR3 nucleotides: TGTGCCAGCAGCTTGTGGCCTTTGCGACAGGGCAGCCAAGAGACCCAGTACTTC.

This chain joins TRBV10-3 and TRBJ1-5, with D possibly matching TRBD1 (5 bases). CDR1 is ENHRY, CDR2 SYGVKD, per germline. This CDR3 comprises 14 residues. Trimming took 2 bases from V and 6 from J, leaving 11 bases between them. CDR3 DNA sequence: TGTGCCATCAGTGAGGAACGGGGGGGTCAGCCCCAGCATTTT. Translated: CAISEERGGQPQHF.

The J gene is TRBJ1-2, the V gene TRBV19; D call uncertain. Deletions cut 10 bases from V and 7 bases from J, with 16 bases between. CDR3 length: 12 residues. Germline V CDR1 and CDR2: LNHDA, SQIVND (reference sequence). CDR3 sequence reads: CATGRAEPGYTF. The DNA of the CDR3 is TGTGCCACTGGGCGGGCCGAGCCTGGCTACACCTTC.

This chain connects TRBV28 to TRBJ2-1; D not resolved. The CDR3 is 15 residues long. V was trimmed by 0 bases and J by 0 bases, leaving 6 bases between them. Germline lookup yields CDR1 MDHEN and CDR2 SYDVKM. The CDR3 loop is CASSLWSSSYNEQFF. CDR3 sequence (DNA): TGTGCCAGCAGTTTATGGAGCTCCTCCTACAATGAGCAGTTCTTC.

The chain joins TRBV2 to TRBJ1-1, with 7 positions matching TRBD1. Trimming removed 6 bases from V and 6 bases from J; junction bases left unmatched: 4. The CDR3 has 12 residues. Germline V gives CDR1 SNHLY, CDR2 FYNNEI. CDR3: CASSTGVPEAFF. The CDR3, as DNA: TGTGCCAGCAGCACAGGGGTCCCTGAAGCTTTCTTT.

Here the CDR3 reads CATSRVLGHAPYEQYV. DNA of the CDR3: TGTGCCACCAGTAGGGTTCTGGGACACGCTCCCTACGAGCAGTACGTC. The J gene is TRBJ2-7, the V gene TRBV24-1, with D possibly being TRBD1 (6 bases). CDR1 is KGHDR and CDR2 is SFDVKD in the germline V gene. This CDR3 has 16 residues. The V end was cut by 6 bases, the J end by 2 bases, with 19 bases between.

This chain joins TRBV7-3 and TRBJ2-1; 9 bases map to TRBD2. Germline V gene lookup returns CDR1 SGHTA and CDR2 FQGTGA. J gave up 6 bases and V 5 bases, and 8 bases lay outside the gene matches. The CDR3 extends over 15 amino acids. The CDR3 DNA reads as TGTGCCAGCAGCCTCTCCGGGACTAGCTCCAATGAGCAGTTCTTC. Amino acids: CASSLSGTSSNEQFF. Full variable domain (rest looked up from reference TRBV7-3 and TRBJ2-1): GAGVSQTPSNKVTEKGKYVELRCDPISGHTALYWYRQSLGQGPEFLIYFQGTGAADDSGLPNDRFFAVRPEGSVSTLKIQRTERGDSAVYLCASSLSGTSSNEQFFGPGTRLTVL.

The chain carries TRBV3-1 (or the pseudogene TRBV3-2) and TRBJ2-3; the D is unclear. Per the germline V gene, CDR1 is LGHDT and CDR2 is YNNKEL (reference sequence). Trimming pared 5 bases from V and 6 bases from J, leaving 6 bases between. The CDR3 length is 11 residues. As DNA, the CDR3 is TGTGCCAGCAGCTACGGGGATACGCAGTATTTT. Translation: CASSYGDTQYF.

This clone has just one count. This rearrangement joins TRBV5-8 to TRBJ2-5; TRBD1 aligns across 8 bases. CDR1 is SGHTS and CDR2 is YDEGEE in the germline V gene. There are 14 residues in the CDR3. The V segment lost 4 bases and the J segment 5 bases; nucleotides outside the gene matches: 7. The CDR3 DNA follows: TGTGCCAGCAGCCGGACAGGGCATTGGGAGACCCAGTACTTC. Encoded protein: CASSRTGHWETQYF.

This clone occurred once. This chain uses TRBV29-1 with TRBJ1-1; TRBD1 is a possible D gene (6 bases). Germline CDR1 reads SQVTM; CDR2 reads ANQGSEA. With 5 bases removed from V and 1 base from J, the gap between germline ends came to 14 bases. This CDR3 spans 14 amino acids. The CDR3 protein is CSVPTGGPNTEAFF. In DNA, the CDR3 is TGCAGCGTTCCCACGGGGGGCCCGAACACTGAAGCTTTCTTT. Together with reference TRBV29-1 and TRBJ1-1, the CDR3 gives the full variable domain: SAVISQKPSRDICQRGTSLTIQCQVDSQVTMMFWYRQQPGQSLTLIATANQGSEATYESGFVIDKFPISRPNLTFSTLTVSNMSPEDSSIYLCSVPTGGPNTEAFFGQGTRLTVV.

Comments on this clone: One end of the junction does not line up with germline, which may come from a read error. This chain connects TRBV7-7 to TRBJ2-5; 8 nucleotides match TRBD2. CDR1 and CDR2 (germline): SSHAT, FNYEAQ (reference sequence). The CDR3 has 15 amino acids. The CDR3 coding sequence is TGTGCTAGCAGCTTAACACTAGCGGATCAAGAGACCCAGTACTTC. It translates to CASSLTLADQETQYF.

The chain links TRBV30 to TRBJ2-2, with TRBD2 matching 7 bases. The CDR3 extends over 14 amino acids. Germline CDR1 and CDR2: GTSNPN and SVGIG (reference sequence). CDR3 sequence reads: CARSGVSNTGELFF. CDR3 coding DNA: TGTGCTCGGAGCGGGGTTTCGAACACCGGGGAGCTGTTTTTT.

This sequence joins TRBV9 and TRBJ1-6, with D unresolved. Trimming pared 3 bases from V and 9 bases from J, leaving 16 bases between. The V gene's germline CDR1 is SGDLS and CDR2 YYNGEE. CDR3 size: 15 residues. As DNA, the CDR3 is TGTGCCAGCAGCGAGACCCCCGGCAGCGGTTCACCCCTCCACTTT. It encodes CASSETPGSGSPLHF.

The chain combines TRBV6-2 or TRBV6-3 with TRBJ1-6; 9 bases map to TRBD1. V was pared by 5 bases and J by 1 base, with 6 bases of the junction left unmatched. The CDR3 sequence is 17 residues long. Germline CDR1 MNHEY, CDR2 SVGEGT. The CDR3 nucleotides are TGTGCCAGCAGTAGACAGGGGGTAACGTCCTATAATTCACCCCTCCACTTT. Its protein is CASSRQGVTSYNSPLHF.

The chain recombines TRBV4-1 with TRBJ2-7; no clear D gene. Germline CDR1 MGHRA, CDR2 YSYEKL. The CDR3 has 12 amino acids. V dropped 0 bases and J dropped 6 bases, with 6 bases sitting between them. CDR3 region: CASSQDLAEQYF. For the CDR3, the DNA is TGCGCCAGCAGCCAAGATTTAGCCGAGCAGTACTTC.

The gene calls are TRBV5-6 and TRBJ2-5; 10 bases align to TRBD1. Germline CDR1 reads SGHDT; CDR2 reads YYEEEE. Losses at the gene ends were 2 bases for V and 2 bases for J; bases not matched to a gene: 6. The length of the CDR3 is 16 residues. The CDR3 coding sequence is TGTGCCAGCAGCTTATACCCGGGACAGGGGCAAGAGACCCAGTACTTC. Residues: CASSLYPGQGQETQYF.

CDR3 in DNA: TGTGCCAGCAGCTTAGGGGGACGGGGGTTCGATGGCTACACCTTC. This translates into CASSLGGRGFDGYTF. The V gene is TRBV7-2, the J gene TRBJ1-2; perhaps TRBD1 as D (5 bases). Germline assignment: CDR1 SGHTA and CDR2 FQGNSA. Trimming took 1 base from V and 6 from J, leaving 15 bases between them. CDR3 length: 15 residues. The variable domain in full, completed from reference TRBV7-2 and TRBJ1-2, reads GAGVSQSPSNKVTEKGKDVELRCDPISGHTALYWYRQSLGQGLEFLIYFQGNSAPDKSGLPSDRFSAERTGGSVSTLTIQRTQQEDSAVYLCASSLGGRGFDGYTFGSGTRLTVV.

This chain connects TRBV24-1 to TRBJ1-2, with 7 positions matching TRBD1. V was clipped by 3 bases and J by 8 bases; unmatched bases: 8. Germline V CDR1 and CDR2: KGHDR, SFDVKD. There are 14 residues in the CDR3. CDR3 sequence (DNA): TGTGCCACCAGTGATCTGACAGGGAAAAGCGGCTACACCTTC. It encodes CATSDLTGKSGYTF.

The chain employs TRBV5-5 and TRBJ1-2; TRBD1 matches 10 bases. Germline V gives CDR1 SGHKS, CDR2 YYEKEE (reference sequence). V was pared by 0 bases and J by 3 bases, with 11 bases of the junction left unmatched. The CDR3 runs to 18 residues. For the CDR3, the DNA is TGTGCCAGCAGCTTGGACCTCTTGGACAGGGGGTATGACTATGGCTACACCTTC. Translated, it gives CASSLDLLDRGYDYGYTF.

The chain has TRBV11-2 and TRBJ1-4, with 11 bases that match TRBD1. Germline lookup yields CDR1 SGHAT and CDR2 FQNNGV. After removal of 3 bases from V and 8 bases from J, the junction contained 11 bases not matched to a gene. The CDR3 is 17 residues long. CDR3 loop: CASSFGQGATSREKLFF. The CDR3 coding sequence is TGTGCCAGCAGCTTCGGACAGGGGGCCACTTCTCGGGAAAAACTGTTTTTT.